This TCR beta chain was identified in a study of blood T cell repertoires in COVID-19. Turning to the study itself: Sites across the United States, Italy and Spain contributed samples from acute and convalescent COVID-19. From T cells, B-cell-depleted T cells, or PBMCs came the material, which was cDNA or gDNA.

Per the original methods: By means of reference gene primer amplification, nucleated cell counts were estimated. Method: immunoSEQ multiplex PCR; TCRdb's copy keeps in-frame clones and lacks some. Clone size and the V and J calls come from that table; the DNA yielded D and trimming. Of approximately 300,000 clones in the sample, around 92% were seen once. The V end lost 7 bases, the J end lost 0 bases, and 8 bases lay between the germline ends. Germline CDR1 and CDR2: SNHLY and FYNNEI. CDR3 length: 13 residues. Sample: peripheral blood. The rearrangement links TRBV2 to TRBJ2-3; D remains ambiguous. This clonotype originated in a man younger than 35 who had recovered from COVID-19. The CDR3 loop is CASISTSTDTQYF. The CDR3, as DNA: TGTGCCAGCATCTCAACTAGCACAGATACGCAGTATTTT.